This T cell receptor (beta chain) was recovered during a study of blood T cell repertoires in COVID-19. Trimming cost V 3 bases and J 5 bases, with 13 bases left between them. Germline V CDR1 and CDR2: LGHDT, YNNKEL (reference sequence). The CDR3 is made up of 14 amino acids. TCRdb keeps only in-frame clones here, not all; method: immunoSEQ multiplex PCR. The profile shows under 250,000 clones, approximately 83% of them singletons. V and J are TRBV3-1 (or the pseudogene TRBV3-2) and TRBJ2-5, with D tentatively TRBD2 (6 bases). The sample was peripheral blood. The origin of this receptor is a young man who had recovered from COVID-19. In DNA, the CDR3 is TGTGCCAGCAGCCAGATGACTAGTGGCGAGACCCAGTACTTC. Its protein is CASSQMTSGETQYF.